The 8 T cell receptor beta chains presented below share a single source sample, sequenced in a study of OX40 agonist ivuxolimab in advanced cancers. Clones were read by immunoSEQ multiplex PCR, and TCRdb kept only the in-frame ones, dropping some. The table has under 100,000 clones, roughly nine tenths seen once; the top ten hold about 0.31%. The sample in question was CD4+ or CD8+ T cells sorted from blood, obtained in a trial of the OX40 agonist ivuxolimab. These receptors were taken from an adult with an advanced solid tumor such as melanoma, head and neck, liver or kidney cancer.

This clone has just one count. The chain joins TRBV7-3 to TRBJ2-2, with D perhaps TRBD1 (6 bases). CDR3 size: 15 residues. CDR1 and CDR2 (germline): SGHTA, FQGTGA. V gave up 2 bases and J gave up 3 bases, with 10 bases separating them. CDR3 loop: CASSLGQGHTGELFF. DNA of the CDR3: TGTGCCAGCAGCTTAGGGCAGGGGCACACCGGGGAGCTGTTTTTT.

With regard to this clone: Compared with germline, one end of the junction differs, possibly owing to a read error. This chain uses TRBV7-2 with TRBJ2-7; D is undetermined. The CDR3 length is 15 residues. Germline V CDR1 and CDR2: SGHTA, FQGNSA. The CDR3 loop is CASSLEAGYSHEQYF. The CDR3 DNA reads as TGTGCCAGCAGCTTAGAAGCAGGATACTCCCACGAGCAGTACTTC. Full variable domain (remainder filled in from reference TRBV7-2 and TRBJ2-7): GAGVSQSPSNKVTEKGKDVELRCDPISGHTALYWYRQSLGQGLEFLIYFQGNSAPDKSGLPSDRFSAERTGGSVSTLTIQRTQQEDSAVYLCASSLEAGYSHEQYFGPGTRLTVT.

The gene calls are TRBV28 and TRBJ2-5, with 7 bases fitting TRBD2. There are 14 residues in the CDR3. Germline trimming cut 5 bases from V and 5 bases from J; bases unmatched to any gene: 8. CDR1 and CDR2 (germline): MDHEN, SYDVKM. The CDR3 coding sequence is TGTGCCAGCAGTCTAGGAGGGAGGGGCGAGACCCAGTACTTC. Residues: CASSLGGRGETQYF. Looking up the rest from reference TRBV28 and TRBJ2-5 gives the full variable domain: DVKVTQSSRYLVKRTGEKVFLECVQDMDHENMFWYRQDPGLGLRLIYFSYDVKMKEKGDIPEGYSVSREKKERFSLILESASTNQTSMYLCASSLGGRGETQYFGPGTRLLVL.

V gene TRBV5-4 combines with J gene TRBJ2-5, with TRBD1 as a possible D gene (6 bases). The germline V gene has CDR1 SGHNT and CDR2 YYREEE (reference sequence). The CDR3 runs to 14 residues. Trimming pared 1 base from V and 5 bases from J, leaving 12 bases between. The CDR3 is CASSLRKGVETQYF. For the CDR3, the DNA is TGTGCCAGCAGCTTGAGGAAGGGGGTTGAGACCCAGTACTTC.

The V and J genes are TRBV7-2 and TRBJ2-6; maybe TRBD2 (5 bases). Germline lookup yields CDR1 SGHTA and CDR2 FQGNSA. The CDR3 has 19 residues. Trimming cost V 1 base and J 0 bases, with 16 bases left between them. CDR3 residues: CASSLEPRLGGSGANVLTF. CDR3 DNA: TGTGCCAGCAGCTTAGAACCTAGACTCGGAGGCTCTGGGGCCAACGTCCTGACTTTC. The full variable domain, rest sourced from reference TRBV7-2 and TRBJ2-6, is GAGVSQSPSNKVTEKGKDVELRCDPISGHTALYWYRQSLGQGLEFLIYFQGNSAPDKSGLPSDRFSAERTGGSVSTLTIQRTQQEDSAVYLCASSLEPRLGGSGANVLTFGAGSRLTVL.

This sequence joins TRBV7-2 and TRBJ2-5, with TRBD2 matching 8 bases. J lost 9 bases, V lost 5 bases, and 8 bases had no gene match. CDR1 and CDR2 from the germline V gene are SGHTA and FQGNSA. This CDR3 has 13 residues. The CDR3, as DNA: TGTGCCAGCAGCCCCGGGACTAGTGAGGCCCAGTACTTC. It codes for CASSPGTSEAQYF.

The chain combines TRBV27 with TRBJ1-1; maybe TRBD1 (5 bases). Trimming took 5 bases from V and 1 from J, leaving 14 bases between them. The CDR3 covers 15 residues. Germline V gene lookup returns CDR1 MNHEY and CDR2 SMNVEV (reference sequence). CDR3 protein: CASSILEGRNTEAFF. The CDR3 region has the DNA TGTGCCAGCAGTATCCTCGAGGGGCGGAACACTGAAGCTTTCTTT.

The V and J genes are TRBV9 and TRBJ2-3, with D unclear. The CDR3 is made up of 17 amino acids. CDR1 SGDLS and CDR2 YYNGEE come from the germline V gene. The V end lost 3 bases, the J end lost 4 bases, and 21 bases lay between the germline ends. The CDR3 protein is CASSAIGGFPDPDTQYF. CDR3 nucleotides: TGTGCCAGCAGCGCCATTGGTGGGTTTCCCGACCCAGATACGCAGTATTTT.